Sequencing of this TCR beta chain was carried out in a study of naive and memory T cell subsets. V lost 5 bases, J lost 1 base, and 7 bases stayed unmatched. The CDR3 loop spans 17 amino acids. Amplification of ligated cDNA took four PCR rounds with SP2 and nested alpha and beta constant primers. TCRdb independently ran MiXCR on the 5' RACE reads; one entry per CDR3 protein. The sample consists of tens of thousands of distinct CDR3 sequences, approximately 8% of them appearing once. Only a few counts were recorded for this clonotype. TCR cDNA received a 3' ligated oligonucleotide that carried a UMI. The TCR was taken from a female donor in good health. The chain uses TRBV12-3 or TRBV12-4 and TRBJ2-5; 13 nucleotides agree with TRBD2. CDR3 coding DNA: TGTGCCAGCAGTCTCATTGGACTAGCGGGAGCCCAAGAGACCCAGTACTTC. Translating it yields CASSLIGLAGAQETQYF.